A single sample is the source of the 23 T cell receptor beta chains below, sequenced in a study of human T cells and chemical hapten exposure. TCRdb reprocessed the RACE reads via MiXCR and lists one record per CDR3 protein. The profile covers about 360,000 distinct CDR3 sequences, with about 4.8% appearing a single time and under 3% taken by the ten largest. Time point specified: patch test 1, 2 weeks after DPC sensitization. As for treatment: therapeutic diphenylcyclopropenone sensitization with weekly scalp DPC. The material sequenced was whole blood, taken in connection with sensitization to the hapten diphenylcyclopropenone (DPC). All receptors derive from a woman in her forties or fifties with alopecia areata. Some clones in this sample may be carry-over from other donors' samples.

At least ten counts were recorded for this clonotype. This CDR3 is CASSEEGTAGWRALHF. CDR3 sequence (DNA): TGTGCCAGTAGTGAAGAGGGGACAGCGGGGTGGAGAGCCCTCCACTTT. The V and J genes are TRBV19 and TRBJ1-6; 7 nucleotides align to TRBD1. Trimming cost V 5 bases and J 14 bases; bases outside gene matches: 18. The CDR3 has 16 residues. The germline V gene has CDR1 LNHDA and CDR2 SQIVND (reference sequence).

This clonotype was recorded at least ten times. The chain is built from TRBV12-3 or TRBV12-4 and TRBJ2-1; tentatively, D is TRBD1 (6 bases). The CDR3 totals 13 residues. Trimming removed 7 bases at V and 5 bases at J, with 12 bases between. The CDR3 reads CASNQGTHNEQFF. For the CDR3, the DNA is TGTGCCAGCAACCAGGGGACCCACAATGAGCAGTTCTTC.

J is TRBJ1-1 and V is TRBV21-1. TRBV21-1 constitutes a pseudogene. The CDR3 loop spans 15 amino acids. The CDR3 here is CACSKASRLWTEAFF. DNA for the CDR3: TGTGCCTGCAGCAAAGCGAGCAGGCTTTGGACTGAAGCTTTCTTT.

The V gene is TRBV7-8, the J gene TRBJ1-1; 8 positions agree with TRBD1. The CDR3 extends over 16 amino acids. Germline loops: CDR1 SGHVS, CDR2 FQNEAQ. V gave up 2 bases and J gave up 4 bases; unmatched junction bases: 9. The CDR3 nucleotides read TGTGCCAGCAGCTTACAAATTCAGGGGGCAGGCACTGAAGCTTTCTTT. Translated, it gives CASSLQIQGAGTEAFF.

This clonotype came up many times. CDR3 sequence reads: CASSRSPGLAAGELFF. The CDR3 nucleotides read TGTGCCAGCAGTCGTAGTCCGGGACTAGCGGCCGGGGAGCTGTTTTTT. J is TRBJ2-2 and V is TRBV12-3 or TRBV12-4; 11 positions agree with TRBD2. The CDR3 contains 16 residues. The ends lost 5 bases at V and 6 bases at J; junction bases unmatched: 8.

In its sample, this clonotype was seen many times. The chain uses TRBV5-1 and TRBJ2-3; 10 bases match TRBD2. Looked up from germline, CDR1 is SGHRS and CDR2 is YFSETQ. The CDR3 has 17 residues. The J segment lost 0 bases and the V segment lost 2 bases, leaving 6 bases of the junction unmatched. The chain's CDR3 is CASSFDGLAASTDTQYF. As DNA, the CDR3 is TGCGCCAGCAGCTTCGATGGACTAGCGGCTAGCACAGATACGCAGTATTTT.

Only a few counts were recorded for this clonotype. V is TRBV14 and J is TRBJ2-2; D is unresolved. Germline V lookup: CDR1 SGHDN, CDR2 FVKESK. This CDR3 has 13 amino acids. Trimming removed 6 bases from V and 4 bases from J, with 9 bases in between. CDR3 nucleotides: TGTGCCAGCAGTCGGGCCCGCACCGGGGAGCTGTTTTTT. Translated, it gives CASSRARTGELFF.

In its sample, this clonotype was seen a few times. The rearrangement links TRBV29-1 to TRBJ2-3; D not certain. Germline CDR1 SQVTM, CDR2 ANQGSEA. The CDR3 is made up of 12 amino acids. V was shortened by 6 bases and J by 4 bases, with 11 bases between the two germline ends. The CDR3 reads CSVLGIPDTQYF. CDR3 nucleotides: TGCAGCGTCCTAGGGATCCCAGATACGCAGTATTTT.

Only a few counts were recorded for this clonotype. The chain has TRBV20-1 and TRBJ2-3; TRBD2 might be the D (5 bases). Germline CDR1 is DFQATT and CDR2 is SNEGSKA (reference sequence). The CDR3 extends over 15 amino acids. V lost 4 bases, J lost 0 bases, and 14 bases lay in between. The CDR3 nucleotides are TGCAGTGCTATTGGTGCGAGGACTAGCACAGATACGCAGTATTTT. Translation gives CSAIGARTSTDTQYF.

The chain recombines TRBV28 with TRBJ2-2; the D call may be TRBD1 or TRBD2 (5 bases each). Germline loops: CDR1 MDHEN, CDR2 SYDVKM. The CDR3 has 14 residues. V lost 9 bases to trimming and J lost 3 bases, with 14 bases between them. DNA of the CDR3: TGTGCCAGTTATACCGGGACCTACACCGGGGAGCTGTTTTTT. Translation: CASYTGTYTGELFF. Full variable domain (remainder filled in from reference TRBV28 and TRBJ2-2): DVKVTQSSRYLVKRTGEKVFLECVQDMDHENMFWYRQDPGLGLRLIYFSYDVKMKEKGDIPEGYSVSREKKERFSLILESASTNQTSMYLCASYTGTYTGELFFGEGSRLTVL.

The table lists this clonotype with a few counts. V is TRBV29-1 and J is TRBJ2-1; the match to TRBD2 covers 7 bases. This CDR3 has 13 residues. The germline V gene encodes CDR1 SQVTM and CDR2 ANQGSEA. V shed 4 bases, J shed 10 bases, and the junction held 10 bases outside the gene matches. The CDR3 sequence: CSVVGGGPGEQFF. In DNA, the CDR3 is TGCAGCGTTGTTGGGGGAGGGCCAGGCGAGCAGTTCTTC.

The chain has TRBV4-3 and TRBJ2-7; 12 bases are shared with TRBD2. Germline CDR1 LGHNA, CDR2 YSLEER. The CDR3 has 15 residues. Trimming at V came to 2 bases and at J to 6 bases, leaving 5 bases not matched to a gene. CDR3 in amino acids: CASSQQASGRAEQYF. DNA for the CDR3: TGCGCCAGCAGCCAACAAGCTAGCGGGAGGGCCGAGCAGTACTTC.

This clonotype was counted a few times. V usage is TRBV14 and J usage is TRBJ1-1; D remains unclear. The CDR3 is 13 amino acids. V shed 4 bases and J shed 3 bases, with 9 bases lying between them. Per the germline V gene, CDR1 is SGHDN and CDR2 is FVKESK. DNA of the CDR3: TGTGCCAGCAGCCGGGTAGCGGACACTGAAGCTTTCTTT. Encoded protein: CASSRVADTEAFF.

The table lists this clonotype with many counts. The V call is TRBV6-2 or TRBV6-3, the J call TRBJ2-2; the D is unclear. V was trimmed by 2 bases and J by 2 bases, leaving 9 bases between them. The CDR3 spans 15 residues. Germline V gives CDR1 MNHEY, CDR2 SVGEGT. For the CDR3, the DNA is TGTGCCAGCAGTTACCGACTGGGAAACACCGGGGAGCTGTTTTTT. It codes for CASSYRLGNTGELFF.

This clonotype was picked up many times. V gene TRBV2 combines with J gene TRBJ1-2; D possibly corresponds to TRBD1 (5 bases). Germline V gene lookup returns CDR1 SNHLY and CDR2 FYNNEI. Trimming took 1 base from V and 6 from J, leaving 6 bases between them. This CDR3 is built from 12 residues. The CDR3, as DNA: TGTGCCAGCAGTGAAGGGGGCGATGGCTACACCTTC. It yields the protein CASSEGGDGYTF.

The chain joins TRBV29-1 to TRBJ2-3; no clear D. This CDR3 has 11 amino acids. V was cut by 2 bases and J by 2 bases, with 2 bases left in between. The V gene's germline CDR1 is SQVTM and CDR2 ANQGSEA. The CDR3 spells CSVEITDTQYF. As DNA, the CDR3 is TGCAGCGTTGAAATCACAGATACGCAGTATTTT.

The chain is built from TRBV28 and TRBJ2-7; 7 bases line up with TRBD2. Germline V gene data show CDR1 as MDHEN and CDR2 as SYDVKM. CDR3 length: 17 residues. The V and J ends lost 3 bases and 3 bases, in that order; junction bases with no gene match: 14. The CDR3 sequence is CASSFPSFGGTHYEQYF. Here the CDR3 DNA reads TGTGCCAGCAGTTTCCCCTCTTTCGGGGGGACCCACTACGAGCAGTACTTC.

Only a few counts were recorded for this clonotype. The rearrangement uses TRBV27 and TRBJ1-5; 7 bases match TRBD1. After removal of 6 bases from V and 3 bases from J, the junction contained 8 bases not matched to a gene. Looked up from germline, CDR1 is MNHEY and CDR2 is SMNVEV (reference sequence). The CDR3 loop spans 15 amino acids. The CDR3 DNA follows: TGTGCCAGCAGATCGGGACAGAGAAACAATCAGCCCCAGCATTTT. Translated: CASRSGQRNNQPQHF.

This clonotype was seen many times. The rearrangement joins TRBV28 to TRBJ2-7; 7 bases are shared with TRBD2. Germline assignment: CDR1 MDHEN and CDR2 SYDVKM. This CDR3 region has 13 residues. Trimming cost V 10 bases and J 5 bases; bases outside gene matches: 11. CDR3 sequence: CATWGEGHDEQYF. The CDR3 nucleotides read TGTGCCACCTGGGGGGAGGGCCATGACGAGCAGTACTTC.

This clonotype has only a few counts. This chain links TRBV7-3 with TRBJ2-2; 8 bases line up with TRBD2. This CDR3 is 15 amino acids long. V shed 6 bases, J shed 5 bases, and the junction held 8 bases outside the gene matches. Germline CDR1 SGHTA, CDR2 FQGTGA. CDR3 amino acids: CASSPLAGRTGELFF. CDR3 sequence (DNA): TGTGCCAGCAGTCCCTTAGCGGGGCGGACCGGGGAGCTGTTTTTT.

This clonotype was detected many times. This CDR3 is CSVASGTGLSGANVLTF. The CDR3 DNA follows: TGCAGCGTTGCCTCCGGGACAGGGTTATCTGGGGCCAACGTCCTGACTTTC. The V gene is TRBV29-1, the J gene TRBJ2-6; 9 positions match TRBD1. V lost 4 bases, J lost 1 base, and 8 bases stayed unmatched. This CDR3 is 17 amino acids long. Germline CDR1 SQVTM, CDR2 ANQGSEA.

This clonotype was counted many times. The CDR3 coding sequence is TGTGCCAGCAGTTACTCCCTAGCGGGAGGATCGAACACCGGGGAGCTGTTTTTT. As protein: CASSYSLAGGSNTGELFF. The rearrangement uses TRBV6-2 or TRBV6-3 and TRBJ2-2; 11 bases are a match to TRBD2. Germline CDR1 MNHEY, CDR2 SVGEGT. The V gene end was trimmed by 0 bases and the J gene end by 0 bases; junction bases not matched to a gene: 3. The CDR3 covers 18 residues.

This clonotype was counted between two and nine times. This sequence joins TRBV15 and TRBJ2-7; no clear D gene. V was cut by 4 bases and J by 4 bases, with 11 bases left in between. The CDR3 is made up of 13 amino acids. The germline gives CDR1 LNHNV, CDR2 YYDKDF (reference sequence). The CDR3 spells CATSTSYIYEQYF. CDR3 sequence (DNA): TGTGCCACCAGCACCAGTTACATTTACGAGCAGTACTTC.